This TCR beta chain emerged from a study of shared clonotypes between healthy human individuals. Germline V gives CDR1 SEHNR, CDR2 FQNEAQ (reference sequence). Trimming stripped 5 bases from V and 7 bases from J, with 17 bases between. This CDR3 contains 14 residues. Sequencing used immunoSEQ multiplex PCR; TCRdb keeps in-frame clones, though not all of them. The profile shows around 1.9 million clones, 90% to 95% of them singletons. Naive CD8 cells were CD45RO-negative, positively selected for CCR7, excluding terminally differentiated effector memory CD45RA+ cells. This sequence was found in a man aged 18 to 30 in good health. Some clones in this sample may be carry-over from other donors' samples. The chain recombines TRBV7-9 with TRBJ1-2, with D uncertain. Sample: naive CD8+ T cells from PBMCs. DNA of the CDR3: TGTGCCAGCAGCCCAAGGTCCGAAGTCTTTGGCTACACCTTC. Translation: CASSPRSEVFGYTF. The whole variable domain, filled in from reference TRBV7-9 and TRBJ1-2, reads DTGVSQNPRHKITKRGQNVTFRCDPISEHNRLYWYRQTLGQGPEFLTYFQNEAQLEKSRLLSDRFSAERPKGSFSTLEIQRTEQGDSAMYLCASSPRSEVFGYTFGSGTRLTVV.